In this sample, the clone carrying this T cell receptor (beta chain) turned up many times. Its specificity is unknown. Noted time point: persistent/refractory GD, antithyroid drugs over 5 years with positive TRAb. With RNA extracted from PBMCs as input, the TCR library was made. This CDR3 has 13 residues. Germline V gene data show CDR1 as MNHNS and CDR2 as SASEGT. Trimming cost V 8 bases and J 0 bases, with 10 bases left between them. The data derive from a study of regulatory T cells in long-lasting Graves disease. Overall study context: It was over 5 years of antithyroid drugs, with positive TSH receptor antibodies, that meant persistent Graves' disease. Regarding the study as a whole: The study found TRBV28, TRBJ1-2 and TRBJ2-5 favored in persistent disease.

Building the TCR beta libraries relied on iRepertoire HTBI primers, and CDR3 regions underwent Arm-PCR. TCRdb itself ran the multiplex PCR reads through MiXCR, one entry per CDR3 protein. The sample carries approximately 400,000 distinct CDR3 sequences, approximately 25% recorded once. This specimen consisted of peripheral blood mononuclear cells (PBMCs), obtained when the disease was refractory, from a patient treated with antithyroid drugs. The TCR was taken from a woman aged 40-49 years with Graves disease. The rearrangement uses TRBV6-1 and TRBJ2-5; TRBD1 is a possible D gene (5 bases). CDR3 coding DNA: TGTGCCAGCGTTAGACAGTACCAAGAGACCCAGTACTTC. Translated, it gives CASVRQYQETQYF.